The 18 T cell receptor beta chains reported below all come from one sample, sequenced in a study of response to subunit inactivated influenza vaccine. TCRdb reprocessed the RT-PCR reads via MiXCR and lists one record per CDR3 protein. The sample shows hundreds of thousands of distinct CDR3 sequences, approximately 15% of them seen only once. The specimen was CD4+ T cells sorted from PBMCs, collected roughly 24 months after vaccination. These receptor sequences come from a man between 50 and 75 years old who received an inactivated influenza vaccine.

The table lists this clonotype with a few counts. One junction end does not reproduce the germline sequence, and a read error may be involved. The V and J genes are TRBV28 and TRBJ2-7, with D perhaps assigned TRBD1 or TRBD2 (5 bases each). Germline CDR1 and CDR2: MDHEN and SYDVKM. The CDR3 is 13 residues long. Here the CDR3 reads CASSPTQRGVGKF. DNA for the CDR3: TGTGCCAGCAGTCCCACCCAACGGGGCGTTGGGAAGTTC.

The rearrangement joins TRBV3-1 to TRBJ1-6; 8 nucleotides line up with TRBD1. Germline-derived CDR1 and CDR2 are LGHDT and YNNKEL (reference sequence). Trimming cost V 1 base and J 9 bases; bases outside gene matches: 8. This CDR3 is built from 16 residues. The CDR3 DNA follows: TGTGCCAGCAGCCAAGGCCCCGGGACAGGAGGTTCACCCCTCCACTTT. It is translated as CASSQGPGTGGSPLHF. Supplemented by reference TRBV3-1 and TRBJ1-6, the full variable domain reads DTAVSQTPKYLVTQMGNDKSIKCEQNLGHDTMYWYKQDSKKFLKIMFSYNNKELIINETVPNRFSPKSPDKAHLNLHINSLELGDSAVYFCASSQGPGTGGSPLHFGNGTRLTVT.

V is TRBV28 and J is TRBJ1-2; unclear D gene. From germline, CDR1 is MDHEN and CDR2 SYDVKM. V lost 3 bases and J lost 3, with 14 bases in between. CDR3 length equals 15 residues. The DNA of the CDR3 is TGTGCCAGCAGTTTTTATTCCCGGGTAGACTATGGCTACACCTTC. It is translated as CASSFYSRVDYGYTF.

This clonotype was recorded many times. The V gene is TRBV9, the J gene TRBJ2-1, with D perhaps TRBD1 or TRBD2 (5 bases each). The CDR3 consists of 14 residues. The ends were cut back, 5 bases at V and 5 bases at J, with 14 bases in the middle. Germline CDR1 is SGDLS and CDR2 is YYNGEE. The CDR3 protein is CASSHRQGDNEQFF. The CDR3 nucleotides are TGTGCCAGCAGTCATAGGCAGGGAGACAATGAGCAGTTCTTC.

This clonotype has only a few counts. The chain combines TRBV18 with TRBJ2-5; D remains unclear. CDR3 size: 13 residues. V dropped 5 bases and J dropped 4 bases, with 11 bases sitting between them. The germline gives CDR1 KGHSH, CDR2 LQKENI. The CDR3 nucleotides are TGTGCCAGCTCATTCGGACGAGGAGAGACCCAGTACTTC. Translation gives CASSFGRGETQYF.

In its sample, this clonotype was seen a few times. The CDR3 reads CASSVSGTPNQPQHF. Here the CDR3 DNA reads TGTGCCAGCAGCGTAAGTGGGACACCGAATCAGCCCCAGCATTTT. This chain links TRBV9 with TRBJ1-5; D is perhaps TRBD1 (6 bases). Trimming cost V 1 base and J 4 bases, with 12 bases left between them. Germline loops: CDR1 SGDLS, CDR2 YYNGEE. This CDR3 comprises 15 residues. Supplemented by reference TRBV9 and TRBJ1-5, the full variable domain reads DSGVTQTPKHLITATGQRVTLRCSPRSGDLSVYWYQQSLDQGLQFLIQYYNGEERAKGNILERFSAQQFPDLHSELNLSSLELGDSALYFCASSVSGTPNQPQHFGDGTRLSIL.

The chain links TRBV20-1 to TRBJ1-5, with D hard to call. Trimming shortened V by 4 bases and J by 1 base, and 11 bases separated the two germline ends. CDR3 length: 14 amino acids. CDR1 and CDR2 (germline): DFQATT, SNEGSKA (reference sequence). This CDR3 reads CSATQIGSNQPQHF. In nucleotides, the CDR3 is TGCAGTGCTACCCAGATCGGCAGCAATCAGCCCCAGCATTTT.

The sample holds a few counts of this clonotype. The V call is TRBV5-5, the J call TRBJ2-5, with D possibly TRBD2 on 6 matching bases. Per germline, CDR1 SGHKS and CDR2 YYEKEE (reference sequence). The V gene lost 0 bases and the J gene lost 2 bases, with 11 bases spanning the gap. This CDR3 has 15 residues. DNA of the CDR3: TGTGCCAGCAGCTTGGCCGGGGGTCAGCAAGAGACCCAGTACTTC. Translated, it gives CASSLAGGQQETQYF.

This chain links TRBV29-1 with TRBJ2-5; D may match TRBD1 or TRBD2 (5 bases each). This CDR3 is built from 13 residues. The V end was cut by 5 bases, the J end by 2 bases, with 12 bases between. In germline, CDR1 is SQVTM, CDR2 ANQGSEA. In DNA, the CDR3 is TGCAGCGTTTCCCTGTGGGGGCAAGAGACCCAGTACTTC. Protein sequence: CSVSLWGQETQYF.

A few counts support this clonotype. This may arise from a read error, as a much more abundant clone is one base away. The V gene is TRBV28, the J gene TRBJ1-5; tentatively, D is TRBD1 (5 bases). The CDR3 has 12 amino acids. V dropped 4 bases and J dropped 5 bases, with 6 bases sitting between them. The germline V gene encodes CDR1 MDHEN and CDR2 SYDVKM. CDR3 sequence reads: CASSWGDQPQHF. The CDR3 DNA follows: TGTGCCAGCAGTTGGGGGGATCAGCCCCAGCATTTT.

This clonotype was seen a handful of times. The genes are TRBV30 and TRBJ2-2, with D unresolved. The CDR3 totals 12 residues. V lost 2 bases and J lost 4, with 5 bases in between. The germline gives CDR1 GTSNPN, CDR2 SVGIG (reference sequence). The DNA of the CDR3 is TGTGCCTGGAGTTGGGTCACCGGGGAGCTGTTTTTT. Its translation is CAWSWVTGELFF.

V is TRBV20-1 and J is TRBJ2-7, with a possible D match to TRBD1 (6 bases). Germline V gives CDR1 DFQATT, CDR2 SNEGSKA (reference sequence). Between the trimmed V and J ends, which lost 5 bases and 2 bases, there was a span of 13 bases. This CDR3 has 13 amino acids. Here the CDR3 reads CSAEDRSTYEQYF. In DNA form, the CDR3 reads TGCAGTGCTGAAGACAGGAGCACCTACGAGCAGTACTTC.

This clonotype was counted between two and nine times. The chain couples TRBV12-3 or TRBV12-4 to TRBJ2-2; maybe TRBD2 (6 bases). CDR3 length: 13 amino acids. The V end was cut by 5 bases, the J end by 6 bases, with 10 bases between. The CDR3 spells CASSTREAGELFF. CDR3 DNA sequence: TGTGCCAGCAGTACTAGGGAGGCCGGGGAGCTGTTTTTT.

This chain links TRBV9 with TRBJ2-1, with 16 bases fitting TRBD2. Germline values: CDR1 SGDLS, CDR2 YYNGEE. Trimming removed 0 bases from V and 4 bases from J; junction bases left unmatched: 7. The CDR3 runs to 19 residues. CDR3 loop: CASSVAWGTSGGAYNEQFF. CDR3 bases: TGTGCCAGCAGCGTAGCTTGGGGGACTAGCGGGGGGGCTTACAATGAGCAGTTCTTC.

J is TRBJ2-1 and V is TRBV3-1, with 7 nucleotides matching TRBD2. V trimming: 7 bases; J trimming: 3 bases; junction bases outside the gene matches: 9. Germline values: CDR1 LGHDT, CDR2 YNNKEL (reference sequence). This CDR3 spans 15 amino acids. CDR3 region: CASTPGGSIYNEQFF. DNA for the CDR3: TGTGCCAGCACCCCCGGCGGGAGTATCTACAATGAGCAGTTCTTC.

A few counts support this clonotype. The rearrangement uses TRBV27 and TRBJ2-7; D gene unclear. In germline, CDR1 is MNHEY, CDR2 SMNVEV (reference sequence). The V end was cut by 0 bases, the J end by 0 bases, with 15 bases between. The length of the CDR3 is 17 residues. The CDR3 here is CASSLSMAGSFSYEQYF. The CDR3 DNA follows: TGTGCCAGCAGTTTATCGATGGCAGGATCCTTCTCCTACGAGCAGTACTTC.

This clonotype turned up a few times. The V and J genes are TRBV29-1 and TRBJ2-3, with unresolved D. The germline V and J ends were trimmed by 4 bases and 2 bases, with 10 bases remaining between them. The germline gives CDR1 SQVTM, CDR2 ANQGSEA. The CDR3 covers 13 residues. CDR3 coding DNA: TGCAGCGTTGTGGGCAGGACCACAGATACGCAGTATTTT. It codes for CSVVGRTTDTQYF.

This clonotype was seen more than once but under ten times. V and J are TRBV2 and TRBJ1-2; 7 bases agree with TRBD1. The germline gives CDR1 SNHLY, CDR2 FYNNEI. V lost 6 bases to trimming and J lost 4 bases; unmatched junction nucleotides: 8. CDR3 length equals 14 residues. CDR3 loop: CASSPATGTYGYTF. In DNA, the CDR3 is TGTGCCAGCAGCCCAGCGACAGGGACCTATGGCTACACCTTC.